This section outlines one TCR beta chain sequence together with its context. No antigen is known for it. A read error may produce the germline difference seen at one junction end. Samples: about 28 days before transplant, then days 30, 100 and 180 after. The CDR3 is 13 residues long. Germline loops: CDR1 SSHAT, CDR2 FNYEAQ (reference sequence). The sample belongs to a study of T cell clonotyping in hematopoietic cell transplantation. The table came from immunoSEQ multiplex PCR; TCRdb's copy has only in-frame clones and leaves some out. This table has 9,000 or so clones, approximately 85% appearing once. The study, taken as a whole, reports: Broader posttransplant TCR repertoire diversity was predicted by graft donor and pretransplant recipient Inverse Simpson Index values. Pathologically expanded recipient clonotypes increased progressively from day 30 to day 180 as diversity fell.

Sequenced material: PBMCs, taken 180 days after allogeneic stem cell transplant. The chain joins TRBV7-7 to TRBJ2-7, with D perhaps matching TRBD1 or TRBD2 (5 bases each). The receptor's source is a female patient between 30 and 45 years old who had an allogeneic stem cell transplant, so the T cells may come from the graft donor. Some clones in this sample may be carry-over from other donors' samples. In DNA, the CDR3 is TGTGCTAGCAGCCAGGGACGGACCTACGAGCAGTACTTC. Protein sequence: CASSQGRTYEQYF.